This T cell receptor beta chain appears in the sequencing data of a study of blood T cells in healthy people across ages. The CDR3 covers 16 residues. Per germline, CDR1 MNHEY and CDR2 SVGAGI. For the second PCR, which ran for about 6 to 12 cycles, a sample-barcoded 5' primer and a J-beta primer mix were used. TCRdb re-derived calls from the 5' RACE reads in MiXCR, one entry per CDR3 protein. The sample contains some 790,000 distinct CDR3 sequences, about 28% of which appear only once. Study outcomes and limitations: Per million T cells, TCR beta diversity dropped about linearly as age rose.

To note about this clonotype: Its antigen remains unidentified. Just one base apart from a much larger clone, this may be a read error.

The chain is built from TRBV6-5 and TRBJ2-7; D unclear. The origin of this receptor is a woman of 80 years or more in good health. The material sequenced was blood. The DNA for the CDR3 is TGTGCCAACAGTTACTCTCCGATAAGTTCCTCCTACGAGCAGTACTTC. Its protein product is CANSYSPISSSYEQYF.